The entry below gives a single TCR beta chain sequence along with its context. The entry originates in a study of patients and donors after allogeneic stem cell transplantation. TCRdb passed the RT-PCR reads through MiXCR, listing each CDR3 protein once. The sample contains more than 150,000 distinct CDR3 sequences, roughly two fifths of which appear only once. Trimming removed 6 bases at V and 2 bases at J, with 7 bases between. This CDR3 has 12 residues. Germline V gene lookup returns CDR1 LGHNA and CDR2 YSLEER. The sequenced sample consisted of blood, either unsorted or a sorted T cell fraction (not recorded which). The receptor's source is a human donor who was either an allogeneic HSCT recipient or a stem cell or donor lymphocyte infusion donor (not recorded which). It is not recorded whose cells these are; they may come from a transplant donor. The chain combines TRBV4-3 with TRBJ1-2; D is unresolved. The CDR3 spells CASRGPNYGYTF. The DNA of the CDR3 is TGCGCCAGCAGAGGACCGAACTATGGCTACACCTTC.